A few counts support the clone carrying this TCR beta chain. The data belong to a study of T cell repertoires in ileal Crohn's disease. Germline-derived CDR1 and CDR2 are MDHEN and SYDVKM. V lost 8 bases and J 0 bases, leaving 15 bases between the germline ends. There are 15 residues in the CDR3. Sequencing was performed with immunoSEQ multiplex PCR; in TCRdb, only in-frame clones are kept and a portion is missing. Of roughly 13,000 clones detected, approximately 78% appear once; the ten largest clones hold around 4.5%. The sequenced material came from ileal tissue. The receptor's source is an adult with Crohn's disease. The genes are TRBV28 and TRBJ2-3; D is perhaps TRBD1 (6 bases). The CDR3 region has the DNA TGTGCCAGCTACGGCGAGGGGGTTAGCACAGATACGCAGTATTTT. Protein: CASYGEGVSTDTQYF.